The 21 T cell receptor beta chains below come from one sample, sequenced in a study of shared clonotypes between healthy human individuals. CD8 cells regarded as naive lacked CD45RO, were positively chosen for CCR7, and omitted terminally differentiated effector memory CD45RA+ cells. The repertoire was sequenced with immunoSEQ multiplex PCR; TCRdb's copy has only in-frame clones and lacks some. The sample holds hundreds of thousands of clones, around 96% seen once. Material for sequencing was naive CD8+ T cells sorted from blood. The receptors were sampled from a woman aged 25 to 45 in good health.

J is TRBJ1-2 and V is TRBV6-1; D possibly corresponds to TRBD1 (5 bases). CDR3 length equals 14 residues. Germline values: CDR1 MNHNS, CDR2 SASEGT. V gave up 4 bases and J gave up 7 bases, with 16 bases separating them. In DNA form, the CDR3 reads TGTGCCAGCAGTGCCCCGTGGGGGGGAGGTGGCTACACCTTC. Protein: CASSAPWGGGGYTF.

This clone was seen only a few times. The V call is TRBV11-1, the J call TRBJ1-2, with a weak D call TRBD1 (5 bases). V lost 6 bases to trimming and J lost 0 bases, with 11 bases between them. The germline CDR1 and CDR2 sequences are SGHAT and FQDESV (reference sequence). This CDR3 contains 14 residues. The CDR3 sequence: CASSSGTANYGYTF. CDR3 bases: TGTGCCAGCAGTTCCGGGACCGCTAACTATGGCTACACCTTC. Full variable domain (outside the CDR3, taken from reference TRBV11-1 and TRBJ1-2): EAEVAQSPRYKITEKSQAVAFWCDPISGHATLYWYRQILGQGPELLVQFQDESVVDDSQLPKDRFSAERLKGVDSTLKIQPAELGDSAMYLCASSSGTANYGYTFGSGTRLTVV.

The rearrangement uses TRBV25-1 and TRBJ1-5; no definite D call. This CDR3 has 13 amino acids. Trimming pared 1 base from V and 2 bases from J, leaving 3 bases between. The germline V gene has CDR1 MGHDK and CDR2 SYGVNS. CDR3 loop: CASSESGNQPQHF. The CDR3 DNA is TGTGCCAGCAGTGAATCCGGCAATCAGCCCCAGCATTTT.

The V and J genes are TRBV4-1 and TRBJ2-1; 11 bases match TRBD2. Germline loops: CDR1 MGHRA, CDR2 YSYEKL. Trimming cost V 4 bases and J 3 bases; bases outside gene matches: 2. The CDR3 length is 15 residues. CDR3: CASSRGTSGYNEQFF. CDR3 DNA: TGCGCCAGCAGCCGAGGGACTAGCGGCTACAATGAGCAGTTCTTC.

Points on this clone: Other DNA sequences within the sample encode an identical CDR3. The gene calls are TRBV5-6 and TRBJ2-3; D is unresolved. The V gene lost 1 base and the J gene lost 5 bases, with 2 bases spanning the gap. CDR1 is SGHDT, CDR2 YYEEEE, per germline. The CDR3 loop spans 11 amino acids. The DNA of the CDR3 is TGTGCCAGCAGCTTGCTAGATACGCAGTATTTT. Its translation: CASSLLDTQYF.

The chain recombines TRBV27 with TRBJ1-1; the D is unclear. The V gene lost 3 bases and the J gene lost 1 base, with 9 bases spanning the gap. The germline gives CDR1 MNHEY, CDR2 SMNVEV (reference sequence). The CDR3 is 14 residues long. The CDR3 spells CASSLIGRNTEAFF. The DNA of the CDR3 is TGTGCCAGCAGTTTGATTGGCAGGAACACTGAAGCTTTCTTT.

The chain carries TRBV15 and TRBJ2-7; the match to TRBD2 covers 8 bases. Germline CDR1 is LNHNV and CDR2 is YYDKDF (reference sequence). Trimming cost V 2 bases and J 2 bases; bases outside gene matches: 2. The CDR3 runs 14 residues. CDR3 region: CATSRSGGPYEQYF. CDR3 sequence (DNA): TGTGCCACCAGCAGATCGGGAGGGCCCTACGAGCAGTACTTC.

The table lists this clone with a few counts. The chain links TRBV7-9 to TRBJ2-7; a weak D match, TRBD1 (6 bases). The CDR3 extends over 14 amino acids. The V gene lost 1 base and the J gene lost 2 bases, with 9 bases spanning the gap. Germline-derived CDR1 and CDR2 are SEHNR and FQNEAQ (reference sequence). CDR3 region: CASSLGDNPYEQYF. CDR3 DNA: TGTGCCAGCAGCTTAGGGGACAATCCCTACGAGCAGTACTTC.

The chain employs TRBV6-5 and TRBJ2-5, with a weak D call TRBD2 (5 bases). CDR3 length equals 13 residues. Germline loops: CDR1 MNHEY, CDR2 SVGAGI. Deletions cut 2 bases from V and 7 bases from J, with 11 bases between. The CDR3 DNA reads TGTGCCAGCAGTTACCTGGAACGGGGGACCCAGTACTTC. Protein product: CASSYLERGTQYF.

The chain joins TRBV28 to TRBJ1-5, with 9 nucleotides matching TRBD1. CDR1 and CDR2 from the germline V gene are MDHEN and SYDVKM. Trimming took 5 bases from V and 7 from J; bases not matched to a gene: 3. The CDR3 is 13 residues long. The DNA for the CDR3 is TGTGCCAGCAGTCCGGGACAGGGCCAGCCCCAGCATTTT. Encoded protein: CASSPGQGQPQHF.

The J gene is TRBJ1-1, the V gene TRBV29-1; D remains ambiguous. The length of the CDR3 is 10 residues. V was trimmed by 4 bases and J by 8 bases, leaving 8 bases between them. CDR1 and CDR2 (germline): SQVTM, ANQGSEA. The CDR3, as DNA: TGCAGCGTTGGGACCCCAGAAGCTTTCTTT. Translating gives CSVGTPEAFF.

The V call is TRBV27, the J call TRBJ1-2, with 11 bases lining up with TRBD1. CDR3 length: 15 residues. J was trimmed by 7 bases and V by 2 bases; bases with no gene match: 6. Looked up from germline, CDR1 is MNHEY and CDR2 is SMNVEV (reference sequence). The DNA of the CDR3 is TGTGCCAGCAGTTTAAGGACAGGGGGCGTTGGTGGCTACACCTTC. It encodes CASSLRTGGVGGYTF.

The chain combines TRBV5-1 with TRBJ1-1; D remains unclear. This CDR3 region has 13 residues. Germline V gives CDR1 SGHRS, CDR2 YFSETQ. The V gene lost 7 bases and the J gene lost 6 bases, with 16 bases spanning the gap. CDR3 in amino acids: CASSSDWIPEAFF. The DNA for the CDR3 is TGCGCCAGCTCCTCGGACTGGATCCCTGAAGCTTTCTTT.

J is TRBJ2-7 and V is TRBV6-6; 7 bases align to TRBD2. The CDR3 covers 16 residues. With 2 bases clipped from V and 4 bases from J, the junction kept 11 bases outside the gene matches. Germline V gives CDR1 MNHNY, CDR2 SVGAGI (reference sequence). The CDR3 bases are TGTGCCAGCAGTTACGGCTACTTTGCGGGAGAATACGAGCAGTACTTC. Translating gives CASSYGYFAGEYEQYF.

This chain uses TRBV10-3 with TRBJ1-1; unclear D gene. The V end lost 0 bases, the J end lost 7 bases, and 6 bases lay between the germline ends. The CDR3 contains 12 residues. CDR1 and CDR2 (germline): ENHRY, SYGVKD. This chain's CDR3 is CAISESYIEAFF. The CDR3 DNA reads TGTGCCATCAGTGAGTCGTATATTGAAGCTTTCTTT.

The genes are TRBV28 and TRBJ2-1; 12 bases line up with TRBD2. There are 19 residues in the CDR3. Trimming took 5 bases from V and 3 from J; bases not matched to a gene: 14. Germline V gives CDR1 MDHEN, CDR2 SYDVKM. The CDR3 DNA reads TGTGCCAGCAGTCCCCTGGTGACTAGCGGGAGTTCCGTCTACAATGAGCAGTTCTTC. It yields the protein CASSPLVTSGSSVYNEQFF. Complete variable domain (other parts from reference TRBV28 and TRBJ2-1): DVKVTQSSRYLVKRTGEKVFLECVQDMDHENMFWYRQDPGLGLRLIYFSYDVKMKEKGDIPEGYSVSREKKERFSLILESASTNQTSMYLCASSPLVTSGSSVYNEQFFGPGTRLTVL.

The chain employs TRBV14 and TRBJ2-1; no clear D gene. V lost 0 bases, J lost 9 bases, and 15 bases lay in between. The CDR3 totals 15 residues. Germline V gene sequence: CDR1 SGHDN, CDR2 FVKESK. CDR3 DNA: TGTGCCAGCAGCCAAGACCCATTTTCGGCCGCTGAGCAGTTCTTC. Amino acid sequence: CASSQDPFSAAEQFF.

The V and J genes are TRBV5-1 and TRBJ2-1; 11 nucleotides align to TRBD2. Germline V lookup: CDR1 SGHRS, CDR2 YFSETQ. The CDR3 has 16 residues. Losses at the gene ends were 4 bases for V and 0 bases for J; bases not matched to a gene: 3. The CDR3 spells CASSPGLAGSYNEQFF. The CDR3 nucleotides read TGCGCCAGCAGCCCTGGACTAGCGGGCTCCTACAATGAGCAGTTCTTC.

The rearrangement joins TRBV5-6 to TRBJ2-1, with D perhaps TRBD2 (6 bases). Germline V gene lookup returns CDR1 SGHDT and CDR2 YYEEEE. Trimming removed 0 bases from V and 4 bases from J, with 11 bases in between. This CDR3 has 15 residues. The CDR3 spells CASSLGGMGYNEQFF. The CDR3 bases are TGTGCCAGCAGCTTGGGCGGGATGGGGTACAATGAGCAGTTCTTC.

The chain couples TRBV7-8 to TRBJ2-7; 8 bases are a match to TRBD2. Trimming removed 5 bases from V and 3 bases from J; junction bases left unmatched: 9. The CDR3 is 15 residues long. Germline lookup yields CDR1 SGHVS and CDR2 FQNEAQ. CDR3 region: CASSPEAGVIYEQYF. The CDR3 DNA reads as TGTGCCAGCAGCCCCGAAGCGGGAGTGATCTACGAGCAGTACTTC. Combining the CDR3 with reference TRBV7-8 and TRBJ2-7 gives the whole variable domain GAGVSQSPRYKVAKRGQDVALRCDPISGHVSLFWYQQALGQGPEFLTYFQNEAQLDKSGLPSDRFFAERPEGSVSTLKIQRTQQEDSAVYLCASSPEAGVIYEQYFGPGTRLTVT.

DNA of the CDR3: TGCGCCAGCAGTGAGGCGTTCAATGAGCAGTTCTTC. Translated, it gives CASSEAFNEQFF. The V call is TRBV10-1, the J call TRBJ2-1; D not resolved. V lost 2 bases to trimming and J lost 6 bases, with 5 bases between them. Looked up from germline, CDR1 is WNHNN and CDR2 is SYGVQD (reference sequence). The CDR3 extends over 12 amino acids.